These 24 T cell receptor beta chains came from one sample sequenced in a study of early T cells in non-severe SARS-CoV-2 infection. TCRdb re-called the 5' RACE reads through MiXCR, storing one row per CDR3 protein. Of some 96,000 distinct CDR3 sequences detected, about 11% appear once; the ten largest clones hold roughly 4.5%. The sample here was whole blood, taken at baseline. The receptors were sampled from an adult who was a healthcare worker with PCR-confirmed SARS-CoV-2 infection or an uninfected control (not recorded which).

DNA for the CDR3: TGCGCCAGCAGTGCTACGGTGAACACTGAAGCTTTCTTT. Translation gives CASSATVNTEAFF. This chain uses TRBV10-1 with TRBJ1-1; no clear D. Per germline, CDR1 WNHNN and CDR2 SYGVQD (reference sequence). Trimming left V 4 bases short and J 0 bases short, with 6 bases between. This CDR3 contains 13 residues.

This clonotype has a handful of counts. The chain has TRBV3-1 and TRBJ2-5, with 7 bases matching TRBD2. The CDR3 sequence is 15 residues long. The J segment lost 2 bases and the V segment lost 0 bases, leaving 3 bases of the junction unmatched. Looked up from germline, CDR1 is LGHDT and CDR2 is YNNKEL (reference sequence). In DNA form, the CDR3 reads TGTGCCAGCAGCCAAGATGCGGGAGTGCAAGAGACCCAGTACTTC. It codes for CASSQDAGVQETQYF.

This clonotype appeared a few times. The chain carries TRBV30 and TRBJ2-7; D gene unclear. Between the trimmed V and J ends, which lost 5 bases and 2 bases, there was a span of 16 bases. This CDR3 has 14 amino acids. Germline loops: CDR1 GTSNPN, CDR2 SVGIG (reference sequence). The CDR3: CAWGIGQPAYEQYF. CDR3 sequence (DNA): TGTGCCTGGGGGATAGGGCAGCCAGCCTACGAGCAGTACTTC.

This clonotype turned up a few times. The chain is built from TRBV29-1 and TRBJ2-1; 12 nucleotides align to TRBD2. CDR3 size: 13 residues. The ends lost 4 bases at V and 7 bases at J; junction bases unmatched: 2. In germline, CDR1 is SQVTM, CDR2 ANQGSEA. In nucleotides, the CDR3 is TGCAGCGTTGGGCTAGCGGGAGGGAATGAGCAGTTCTTC. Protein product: CSVGLAGGNEQFF.

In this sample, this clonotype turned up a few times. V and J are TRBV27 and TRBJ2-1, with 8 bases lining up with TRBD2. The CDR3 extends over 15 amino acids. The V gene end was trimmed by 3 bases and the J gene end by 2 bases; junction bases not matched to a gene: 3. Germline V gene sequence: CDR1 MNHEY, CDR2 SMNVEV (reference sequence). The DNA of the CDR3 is TGTGCCAGCAGTTTTTCGGGACTAGCCTACAATGAGCAGTTCTTC. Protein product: CASSFSGLAYNEQFF.

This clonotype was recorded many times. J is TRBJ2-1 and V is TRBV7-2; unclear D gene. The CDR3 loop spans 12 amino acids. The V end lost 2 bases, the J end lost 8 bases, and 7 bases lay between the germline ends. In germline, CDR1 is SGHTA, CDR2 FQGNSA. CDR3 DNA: TGTGCCAGCAGCTTATACCTCGATGAGCAGTTCTTC. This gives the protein CASSLYLDEQFF.

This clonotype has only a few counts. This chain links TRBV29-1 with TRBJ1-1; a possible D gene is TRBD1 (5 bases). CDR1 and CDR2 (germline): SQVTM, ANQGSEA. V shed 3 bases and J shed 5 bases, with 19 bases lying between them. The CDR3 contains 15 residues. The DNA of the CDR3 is TGCAGCGTTGACCGGGGCCATGGGGTGGATACTGAAGCTTTCTTT. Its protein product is CSVDRGHGVDTEAFF.

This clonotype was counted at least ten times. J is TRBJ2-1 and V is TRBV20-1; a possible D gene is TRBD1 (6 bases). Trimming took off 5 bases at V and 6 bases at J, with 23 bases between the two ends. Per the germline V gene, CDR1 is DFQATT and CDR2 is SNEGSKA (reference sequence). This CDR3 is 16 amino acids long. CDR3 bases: TGCAGTGCTCTTTTCCTGGGGGCTAGCTTTGTCAATGAGCAGTTCTTC. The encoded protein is CSALFLGASFVNEQFF.

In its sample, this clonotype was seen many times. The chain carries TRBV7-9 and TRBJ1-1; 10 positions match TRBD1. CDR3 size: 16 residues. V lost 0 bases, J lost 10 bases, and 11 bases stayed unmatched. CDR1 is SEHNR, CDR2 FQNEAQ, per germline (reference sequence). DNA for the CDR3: TGTGCCAGCAGCTTAGCAGCGGGACAGGGGCCTTCGGGAGCTTTCTTT. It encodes CASSLAAGQGPSGAFF.

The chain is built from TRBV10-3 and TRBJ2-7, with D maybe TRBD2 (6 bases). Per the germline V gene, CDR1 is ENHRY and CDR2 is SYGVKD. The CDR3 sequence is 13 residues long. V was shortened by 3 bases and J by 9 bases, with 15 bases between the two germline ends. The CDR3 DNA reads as TGTGCCATCAGTGAACCGCGCCTGGAGGGGCAGTACTTC. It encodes CAISEPRLEGQYF.

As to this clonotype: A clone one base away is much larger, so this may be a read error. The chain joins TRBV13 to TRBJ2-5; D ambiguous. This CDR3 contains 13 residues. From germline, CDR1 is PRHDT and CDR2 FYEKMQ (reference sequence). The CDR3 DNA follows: TGTGCCAGCAGCTCCCGCCGCCAAGAGGCCCAGTACTTC. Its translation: CASSSRRQEAQYF.

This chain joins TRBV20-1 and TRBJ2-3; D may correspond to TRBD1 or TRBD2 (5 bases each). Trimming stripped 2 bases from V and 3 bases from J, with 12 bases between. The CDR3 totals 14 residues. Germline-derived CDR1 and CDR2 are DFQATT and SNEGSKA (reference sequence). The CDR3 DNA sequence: TGCAGTGCTAGATGGGGGAGTGAAACAGATACGCAGTATTTT. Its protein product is CSARWGSETDTQYF.

The CDR3 nucleotides are TGCAGCGTTGAACCCAGGGGTTGGAACACTGAAGCTTTCTTT. It translates to CSVEPRGWNTEAFF. The V and J genes are TRBV29-1 and TRBJ1-1; possibly TRBD1 for D (6 bases). Deletions cut 2 bases from V and 1 base from J, with 11 bases between. This CDR3 has 14 residues. Germline CDR1 and CDR2: SQVTM and ANQGSEA. Supplemented by reference TRBV29-1 and TRBJ1-1, the full variable domain reads SAVISQKPSRDICQRGTSLTIQCQVDSQVTMMFWYRQQPGQSLTLIATANQGSEATYESGFVIDKFPISRPNLTFSTLTVSNMSPEDSSIYLCSVEPRGWNTEAFFGQGTRLTVV.

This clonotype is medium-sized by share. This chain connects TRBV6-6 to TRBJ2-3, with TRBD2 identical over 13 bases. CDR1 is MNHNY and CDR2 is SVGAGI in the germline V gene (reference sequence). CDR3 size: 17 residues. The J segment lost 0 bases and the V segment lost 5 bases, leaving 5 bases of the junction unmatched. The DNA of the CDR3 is TGTGCCAGCAGTAGGACTAGCGGGGGTACTAGCACAGATACGCAGTATTTT. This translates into CASSRTSGGTSTDTQYF.

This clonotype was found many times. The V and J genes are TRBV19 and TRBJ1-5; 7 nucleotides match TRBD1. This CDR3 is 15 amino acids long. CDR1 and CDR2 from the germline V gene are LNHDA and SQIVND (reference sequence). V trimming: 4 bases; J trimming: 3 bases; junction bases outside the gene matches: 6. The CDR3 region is CASSTRQGTNQPQHF. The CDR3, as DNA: TGTGCCAGTAGTACCCGACAGGGAACCAATCAGCCCCAGCATTTT.

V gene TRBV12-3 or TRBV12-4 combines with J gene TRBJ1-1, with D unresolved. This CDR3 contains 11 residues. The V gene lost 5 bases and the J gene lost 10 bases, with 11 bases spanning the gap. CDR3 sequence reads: CASSVSLTAFF. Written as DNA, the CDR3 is TGTGCCAGCAGTGTATCGCTGACAGCTTTCTTT.

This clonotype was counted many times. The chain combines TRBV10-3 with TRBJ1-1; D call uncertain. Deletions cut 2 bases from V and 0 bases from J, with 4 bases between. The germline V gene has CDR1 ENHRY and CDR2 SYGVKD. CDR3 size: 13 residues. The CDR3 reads CAISETMNTEAFF. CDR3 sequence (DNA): TGTGCCATCAGTGAGACCATGAACACTGAAGCTTTCTTT.

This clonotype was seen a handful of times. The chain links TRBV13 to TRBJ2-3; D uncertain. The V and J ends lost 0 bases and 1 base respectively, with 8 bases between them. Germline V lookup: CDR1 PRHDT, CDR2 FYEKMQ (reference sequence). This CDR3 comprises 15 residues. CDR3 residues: CASSLGEVGTDTQYF. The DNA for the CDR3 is TGTGCCAGCAGCTTAGGAGAGGTGGGCACAGATACGCAGTATTTT.

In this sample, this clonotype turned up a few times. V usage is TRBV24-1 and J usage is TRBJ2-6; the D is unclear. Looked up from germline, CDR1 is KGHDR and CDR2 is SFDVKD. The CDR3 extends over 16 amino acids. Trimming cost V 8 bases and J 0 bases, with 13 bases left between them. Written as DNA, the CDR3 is TGTGCCACCAAGGGCCCTCTCAGCTCTGGGGCCAACGTCCTGACTTTC. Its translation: CATKGPLSSGANVLTF.

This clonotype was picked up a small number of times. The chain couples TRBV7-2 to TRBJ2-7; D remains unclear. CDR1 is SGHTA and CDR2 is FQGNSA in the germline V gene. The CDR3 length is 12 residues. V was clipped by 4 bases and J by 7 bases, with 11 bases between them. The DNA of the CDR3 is TGTGCCAGCAGCTCCAGGTCCCGGGAGCAGTACTTC. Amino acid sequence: CASSSRSREQYF.

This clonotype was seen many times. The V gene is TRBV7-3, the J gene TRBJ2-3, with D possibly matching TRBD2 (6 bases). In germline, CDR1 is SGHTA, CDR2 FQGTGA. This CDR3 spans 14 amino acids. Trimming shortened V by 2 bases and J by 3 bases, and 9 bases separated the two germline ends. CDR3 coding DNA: TGTGCCAGCAGCTTATCTCGGGGGACAGATACGCAGTATTTT. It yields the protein CASSLSRGTDTQYF.

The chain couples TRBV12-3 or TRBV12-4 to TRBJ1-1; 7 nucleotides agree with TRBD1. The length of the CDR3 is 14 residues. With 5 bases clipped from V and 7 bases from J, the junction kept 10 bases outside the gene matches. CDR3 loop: CASSPVPDRVEAFF. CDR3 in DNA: TGTGCCAGCAGTCCAGTGCCCGACAGGGTTGAAGCTTTCTTT.

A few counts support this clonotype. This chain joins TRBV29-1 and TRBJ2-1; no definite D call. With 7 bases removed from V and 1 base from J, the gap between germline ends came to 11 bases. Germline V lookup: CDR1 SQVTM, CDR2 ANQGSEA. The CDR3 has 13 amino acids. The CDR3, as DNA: TGCAGCGCCAGCGTGTGGTCCTACAATGAGCAGTTCTTC. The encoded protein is CSASVWSYNEQFF.

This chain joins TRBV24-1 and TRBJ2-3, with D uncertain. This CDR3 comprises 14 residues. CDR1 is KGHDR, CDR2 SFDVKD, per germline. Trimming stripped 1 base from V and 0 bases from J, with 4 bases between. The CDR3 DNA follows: TGTGCCACCAGTGATTTATACAGCACAGATACGCAGTATTTT. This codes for CATSDLYSTDTQYF.